This TCR beta chain was captured by sequencing in a study of cytomegalovirus exposure and HLA in healthy donors. The study, taken as a whole, reports: The authors later linked a missense DCLRE1C variant to TCR beta V- and J-gene trimming. Altogether, about 160 TCR beta chains were recorded as cytomegalovirus-associated.

PCR involved 60 Vbeta and 13 Jbeta primers. Measured with immunoSEQ multiplex PCR; TCRdb has only the in-frame clones, and not every one. Among under 300,000 clones listed, 81% were seen once. This clone was counted once. What it recognizes is unknown. The CDR3 is 15 residues long. The V and J ends lost 2 bases and 4 bases, in that order; junction bases with no gene match: 6. CDR1 and CDR2 from the germline V gene are MNHEY and SMNVEV (reference sequence). This clonotype was obtained from a woman in her sixties in good health and CMV-seropositive. Source material: PBMCs. The V gene is TRBV27, the J gene TRBJ1-2, with 8 bases identical to TRBD1. The chain's CDR3 is CASSLQGARGYGYTF. CDR3 nucleotide sequence: TGTGCCAGCAGTTTACAGGGGGCCAGAGGCTATGGCTACACCTTC.